This entry features one T cell receptor (beta chain) sequence. The germline gives CDR1 SGHAT, CDR2 FQNNGV. The CDR3 totals 16 residues. The ends lost 1 base at V and 4 bases at J; junction bases unmatched: 8. This sample is drawn from a study of T cells after yellow fever vaccination. TCRdb fed the 5' RACE reads into MiXCR, producing one record per CDR3 protein. The sample includes 13,000 or so distinct CDR3 sequences, roughly 4.6% seen only once; the top ten take 51%. The sample here was PBMCs, either bulk or a sorted T-cell subset (CD4+, CD8+, memory, or dextramer-sorted; not recorded which), taken 45 days after the yellow fever booster vaccination. The clonotype originates from a man aged 25 to 40 who received the YFV17D yellow fever vaccine. This chain links TRBV11-2 with TRBJ2-3; 7 nucleotides align to TRBD1. The DNA of the CDR3 is TGTGCCAGCAGCTTAGGATCGGGACAGTATGCAGATACGCAGTATTTT. Amino acid sequence: CASSLGSGQYADTQYF. The full variable domain, rest sourced from reference TRBV11-2 and TRBJ2-3, is EAGVAQSPRYKIIEKRQSVAFWCNPISGHATLYWYQQILGQGPKLLIQFQNNGVVDDSQLPKDRFSAERLKGVDSTLKIQPAKLEDSAVYLCASSLGSGQYADTQYFGPGTRLTVL.